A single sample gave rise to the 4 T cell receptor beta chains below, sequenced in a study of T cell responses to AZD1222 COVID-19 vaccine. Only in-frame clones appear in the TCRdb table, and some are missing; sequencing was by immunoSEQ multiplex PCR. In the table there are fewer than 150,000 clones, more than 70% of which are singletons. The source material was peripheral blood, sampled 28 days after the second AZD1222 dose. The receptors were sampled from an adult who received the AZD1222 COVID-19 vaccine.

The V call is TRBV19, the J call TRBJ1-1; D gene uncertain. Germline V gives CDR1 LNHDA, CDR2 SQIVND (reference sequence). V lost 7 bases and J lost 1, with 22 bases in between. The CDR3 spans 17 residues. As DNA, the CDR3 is TGTGCCAGTATCTCATGGGGAAGGTACATTGGGAACACTGAAGCTTTCTTT. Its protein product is CASISWGRYIGNTEAFF.

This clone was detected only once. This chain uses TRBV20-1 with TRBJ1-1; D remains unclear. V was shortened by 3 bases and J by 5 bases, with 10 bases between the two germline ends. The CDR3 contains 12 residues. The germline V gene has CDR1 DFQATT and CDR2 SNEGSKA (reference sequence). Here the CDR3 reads CSASSPGTEAFF. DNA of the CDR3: TGCAGTGCTAGTTCCCCGGGAACTGAAGCTTTCTTT.

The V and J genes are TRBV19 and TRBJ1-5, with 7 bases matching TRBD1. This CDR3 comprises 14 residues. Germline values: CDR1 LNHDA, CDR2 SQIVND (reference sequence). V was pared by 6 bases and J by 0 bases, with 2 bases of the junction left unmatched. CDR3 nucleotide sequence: TGTGCCAGTAGGACAGGGATTAGCAATCAGCCCCAGCATTTT. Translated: CASRTGISNQPQHF.

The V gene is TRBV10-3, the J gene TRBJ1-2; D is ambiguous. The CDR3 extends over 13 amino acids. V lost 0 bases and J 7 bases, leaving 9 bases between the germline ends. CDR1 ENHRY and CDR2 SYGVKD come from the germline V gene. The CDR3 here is CAISESGGFGYTF. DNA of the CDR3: TGTGCCATCAGTGAGTCAGGAGGGTTTGGCTACACCTTC.